A single sample is the source of the 24 T cell receptor beta chains below, sequenced in a study of OX40 agonist ivuxolimab in advanced cancers. TCRdb's table, derived via immunoSEQ multiplex PCR, lists solely in-frame clones and lacks some. This sample has tens of thousands of clones, with 90% found just once. The specimen comprised CD4+ or CD8+ T cells sorted from blood, sampled in a trial of the OX40 agonist ivuxolimab. These receptors were collected from an adult with an advanced solid tumor such as melanoma, head and neck, liver or kidney cancer.

This clone appeared a few times. V is TRBV10-3 and J is TRBJ2-7; 9 nucleotides agree with TRBD1. This CDR3 is 13 amino acids long. Germline V CDR1 and CDR2: ENHRY, SYGVKD. V trimming: 10 bases; J trimming: 5 bases; junction bases outside the gene matches: 9. The DNA for the CDR3 is TGTGCCACCTCCGGGACAGGGCAAGACGAGCAGTACTTC. Its translation is CATSGTGQDEQYF.

The chain links TRBV7-9 to TRBJ2-7; 13 nucleotides align to TRBD2. The CDR3 covers 16 residues. Germline V gene lookup returns CDR1 SEHNR and CDR2 FQNEAQ (reference sequence). The V segment lost 5 bases and the J segment 6 bases; nucleotides outside the gene matches: 10. This CDR3 reads CASSPRTSGSIGEQYF. CDR3 nucleotide sequence: TGTGCCAGCAGCCCCCGGACTAGCGGGAGTATCGGCGAGCAGTACTTC.

This clone was observed a single time. V usage is TRBV7-3 and J usage is TRBJ2-1; a weak D match, TRBD2 (6 bases). CDR3 size: 12 residues. Germline CDR1 SGHTA, CDR2 FQGTGA. V was shortened by 5 bases and J by 9 bases, with 11 bases between the two germline ends. The CDR3 is CASSPGAGEQFF. CDR3 in DNA: TGTGCCAGCAGCCCAGGAGCGGGTGAGCAGTTCTTC.

The chain has TRBV7-3 and TRBJ1-3; no firm D call. The V and J ends lost 2 bases and 3 bases respectively, with 8 bases between them. CDR3 length equals 14 residues. Germline V gives CDR1 SGHTA, CDR2 FQGTGA. The CDR3 nucleotides are TGTGCCAGCAGCTTAGACTGCCGTGGAAACACCATATATTTT. It is translated as CASSLDCRGNTIYF.

The V and J genes are TRBV6-5 and TRBJ2-5; 8 bases map to TRBD2. There are 15 residues in the CDR3. Germline V CDR1 and CDR2: MNHEY, SVGAGI. V lost 6 bases and J lost 5; bases outside the gene matches: 11. CDR3 residues: CASSPGLGALETQYF. CDR3 in DNA: TGTGCCAGCAGCCCGGGACTAGGGGCTTTGGAGACCCAGTACTTC.

The V and J genes are TRBV7-2 and TRBJ2-3; 7 nucleotides agree with TRBD2. The V and J ends lost 3 bases and 2 bases, in that order; junction bases with no gene match: 8. The V gene's germline CDR1 is SGHTA and CDR2 FQGNSA. The CDR3 sequence is 16 residues long. The CDR3 is CASSFRDYSFTDTQYF. CDR3 nucleotide sequence: TGTGCCAGCAGCTTCCGGGACTACTCGTTCACAGATACGCAGTATTTT.

The chain is built from TRBV6-6 and TRBJ2-7; 9 bases match TRBD1. The length of the CDR3 is 15 residues. Germline assignment: CDR1 MNHNY and CDR2 SVGAGI (reference sequence). Germline trimming cut 4 bases from V and 1 base from J; bases unmatched to any gene: 5. CDR3 in amino acids: CASSLPGQGSYEQYF. CDR3 nucleotides: TGTGCCAGCAGTTTACCGGGACAGGGATCCTACGAGCAGTACTTC.

CDR3 region: CASSLLGANAEAFF. In DNA, the CDR3 is TGTGCCAGCAGCCTTCTCGGGGCTAATGCTGAAGCTTTCTTT. The J gene is TRBJ1-1, the V gene TRBV7-3, with D perhaps TRBD1 (5 bases). Trimming shortened V by 5 bases and J by 6 bases, and 16 bases separated the two germline ends. CDR3 size: 14 residues. The germline V gene encodes CDR1 SGHTA and CDR2 FQGTGA.

The chain uses TRBV9 and TRBJ1-2; 9 nucleotides agree with TRBD1. The CDR3 runs to 14 residues. CDR1 and CDR2 (germline): SGDLS, YYNGEE. Germline trimming cut 5 bases from V and 2 bases from J; bases unmatched to any gene: 4. The CDR3 loop is CASRGQGGNYGYTF. The CDR3 DNA is TGTGCCAGCAGGGGACAGGGAGGAAACTATGGCTACACCTTC.

The V call is TRBV7-9, the J call TRBJ1-5; D call uncertain. CDR1 and CDR2 from the germline V gene are SEHNR and FQNEAQ (reference sequence). The V end was cut by 5 bases, the J end by 3 bases, with 8 bases between. The CDR3 is 13 amino acids. In nucleotides, the CDR3 is TGTGCCAGCAGCCGGACCGACAATCAGCCCCAGCATTTT. It is translated as CASSRTDNQPQHF.

The V and J genes are TRBV2 and TRBJ2-3; D is perhaps TRBD1 (6 bases). The CDR3 totals 15 residues. CDR1 and CDR2 (germline): SNHLY, FYNNEI. V dropped 4 bases and J dropped 4 bases, with 15 bases sitting between them. The CDR3, as DNA: TGTGCCAGCAGTGGCCAGAGGCAGGGGTCAGATACGCAGTATTTT. It specifies CASSGQRQGSDTQYF.

The chain employs TRBV4-1 and TRBJ1-1; TRBD1 aligns across 7 bases. The ends lost 3 bases at V and 3 bases at J; junction bases unmatched: 7. CDR1 is MGHRA, CDR2 YSYEKL, per germline. The CDR3 covers 15 residues. The CDR3 DNA sequence: TGCGCCAGCAGCCAGAGACAGGGCCAAGACACTGAAGCTTTCTTT. This codes for CASSQRQGQDTEAFF.

The chain is built from TRBV5-1 and TRBJ1-4; D unresolved. V gave up 0 bases and J gave up 1 base, with 10 bases separating them. CDR1 SGHRS and CDR2 YFSETQ come from the germline V gene. The CDR3 loop spans 16 amino acids. CDR3 sequence: CASSLAGKLTNEKLFF. The CDR3 coding sequence is TGCGCCAGCAGCTTGGCTGGGAAGTTAACTAATGAAAAACTGTTTTTT. Filled out from reference TRBV5-1 and TRBJ1-4, the complete variable domain reads KAGVTQTPRYLIKTRGQQVTLSCSPISGHRSVSWYQQTPGQGLQFLFEYFSETQRNKGNFPGRFSGRQFSNSRSEMNVSTLELGDSALYLCASSLAGKLTNEKLFFGSGTQLSVL.

The chain employs TRBV7-3 and TRBJ2-7; D uncertain. Trimming took 8 bases from V and 5 from J, leaving 7 bases between them. The germline gives CDR1 SGHTA, CDR2 FQGTGA. CDR3 length equals 10 residues. The CDR3 DNA reads as TGTGCCAGCGGTGGTCACGAGCAGTACTTC. Translation gives CASGGHEQYF.

The rearrangement joins TRBV6-5 to TRBJ2-5; D is ambiguous. CDR1 is MNHEY, CDR2 SVGAGI, per germline. The CDR3 is 12 amino acids. V was shortened by 6 bases and J by 5 bases, with 10 bases between the two germline ends. This CDR3 is CASSSFGETQYF. The CDR3 DNA sequence: TGTGCCAGCAGCTCCTTCGGTGAGACCCAGTACTTC.

The V call is TRBV7-3, the J call TRBJ2-1; 9 bases fit TRBD2. V gave up 1 base and J gave up 6 bases; unmatched junction bases: 7. The CDR3 length is 16 residues. Germline V gene data show CDR1 as SGHTA and CDR2 as FQGTGA. The CDR3 DNA reads as TGTGCCAGCAGCTTAATGGCGGGAGGGCCGGTCAATGAGCAGTTCTTC. Its protein product is CASSLMAGGPVNEQFF.

This clone was recorded once. The chain carries TRBV14 and TRBJ2-5; weak D call: TRBD1 (7 bases). Germline CDR1 SGHDN, CDR2 FVKESK. With 0 bases removed from V and 5 bases from J, the gap between germline ends came to 19 bases. The CDR3 covers 17 residues. The CDR3 protein is CASSQDQGGFRRETQYF. DNA for the CDR3: TGTGCCAGCAGCCAAGATCAGGGGGGTTTTCGGAGGGAGACCCAGTACTTC.

The chain carries TRBV9 and TRBJ2-6, with D tentatively TRBD1 or TRBD2 (7 bases each). The germline CDR1 and CDR2 sequences are SGDLS and YYNGEE. This CDR3 has 18 amino acids. With 4 bases removed from V and 3 bases from J, the gap between germline ends came to 20 bases. CDR3 region: CASSLRGGGALGANVLTF. The DNA of the CDR3 is TGTGCCAGCAGCCTCCGGGGAGGGGGCGCACTTGGGGCCAACGTCCTGACTTTC.

The V and J genes are TRBV18 and TRBJ1-5, with D uncertain. The V gene's germline CDR1 is KGHSH and CDR2 LQKENI. CDR3 length equals 13 residues. Trimming took off 3 bases at V and 5 bases at J, with 8 bases between the two ends. The CDR3 DNA follows: TGTGCCAGCTCACCTGGAGCTTATCAGCCCCAGCATTTT. Translation gives CASSPGAYQPQHF.

The chain joins TRBV29-1 to TRBJ2-7; D remains unclear. Trimming left V 7 bases short and J 1 base short, with 11 bases between. CDR1 SQVTM and CDR2 ANQGSEA come from the germline V gene. The CDR3 consists of 12 residues. CDR3: CSALQESYEQYF. The DNA of the CDR3 is TGCAGCGCACTACAAGAATCCTACGAGCAGTACTTC.

The V gene is TRBV5-6, the J gene TRBJ2-5, with unresolved D. The germline V and J ends were trimmed by 5 bases and 4 bases, with 12 bases remaining between them. The germline gives CDR1 SGHDT, CDR2 YYEEEE. The CDR3 loop spans 13 amino acids. The CDR3 reads CASSRTWAETQYF. The DNA for the CDR3 is TGTGCCAGCAGTCGTACGTGGGCAGAGACCCAGTACTTC.

The rearrangement uses TRBV15 and TRBJ2-1; D remains ambiguous. Per the germline V gene, CDR1 is LNHNV and CDR2 is YYDKDF (reference sequence). Trimming cost V 0 bases and J 6 bases, with 15 bases left between them. The CDR3 extends over 16 amino acids. The CDR3: CATSRDSRLYGNEQFF. CDR3 in DNA: TGTGCCACCAGCAGAGATTCAAGGCTCTACGGCAATGAGCAGTTCTTC.

The rearrangement links TRBV19 to TRBJ2-2, with D possibly matching TRBD2 (7 bases). CDR1 is LNHDA, CDR2 SQIVND, per germline (reference sequence). Trimming took off 7 bases at V and 3 bases at J, with 15 bases between the two ends. The CDR3 extends over 15 amino acids. CDR3 in amino acids: CASTLGGAHTGELFF. CDR3 DNA: TGTGCCAGTACCCTGGGGGGGGCTCACACCGGGGAGCTGTTTTTT. Full variable domain (missing parts from reference TRBV19 and TRBJ2-2): DGGITQSPKYLFRKEGQNVTLSCEQNLNHDAMYWYRQDPGQGLRLIYYSQIVNDFQKGDIAEGYSVSREKKESFPLTVTSAQKNPTAFYLCASTLGGAHTGELFFGEGSRLTVL.

CDR3 loop: CASSPETTSGRAKNIQYF. In DNA, the CDR3 is TGTGCCAGCAGCCCCGAAACCACTAGCGGGAGAGCCAAAAACATTCAGTACTTC. The chain couples TRBV13 to TRBJ2-4; 11 nucleotides agree with TRBD2. The CDR3 loop spans 18 amino acids. The V and J ends lost 5 bases and 0 bases, in that order; junction bases with no gene match: 9. From germline, CDR1 is PRHDT and CDR2 FYEKMQ (reference sequence). Full variable domain (remainder filled in from reference TRBV13 and TRBJ2-4): AAGVIQSPRHLIKEKRETATLKCYPIPRHDTVYWYQQGPGQDPQFLISFYEKMQSDKGSIPDRFSAQQFSDYHSELNMSSLELGDSALYFCASSPETTSGRAKNIQYFGAGTRLSVL.